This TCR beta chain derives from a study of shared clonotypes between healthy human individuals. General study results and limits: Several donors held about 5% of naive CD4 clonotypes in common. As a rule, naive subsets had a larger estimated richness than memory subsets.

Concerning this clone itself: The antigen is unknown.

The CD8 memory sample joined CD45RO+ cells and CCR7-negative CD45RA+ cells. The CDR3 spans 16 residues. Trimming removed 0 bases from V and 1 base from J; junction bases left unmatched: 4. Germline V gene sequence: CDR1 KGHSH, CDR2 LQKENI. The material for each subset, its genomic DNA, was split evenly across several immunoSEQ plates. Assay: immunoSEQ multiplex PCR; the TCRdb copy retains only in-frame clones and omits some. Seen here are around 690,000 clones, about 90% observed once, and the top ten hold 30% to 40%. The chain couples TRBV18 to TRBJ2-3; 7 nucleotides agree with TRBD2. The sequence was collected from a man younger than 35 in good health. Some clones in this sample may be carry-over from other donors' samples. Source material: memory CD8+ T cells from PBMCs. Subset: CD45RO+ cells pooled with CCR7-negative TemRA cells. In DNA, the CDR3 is TGTGCCAGCTCACCACCGGGGCTAGCGGGCACAGATACGCAGTATTTT. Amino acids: CASSPPGLAGTDTQYF.